This passage covers 27 T cell receptor beta chains from one sample sequenced in a study of T cells in Graves' hyperthyroidism and ophthalmopathy. RNA transcripts were the template for amplifying TCR beta CDR3 regions. Using the HTBI primer set, a first-round RT-PCR was run on the TCR CDR3. TCRdb itself ran the multiplex PCR reads through MiXCR, one entry per CDR3 protein. The data contain approximately 430,000 distinct CDR3 sequences, approximately 14% of them seen just once; the ten biggest clones take up around 13%. The sequencing sample was made of blood. These receptors were collected from a young man with Graves' ophthalmopathy.

This clonotype was seen a few times. The V and J genes are TRBV9 and TRBJ2-1; D call uncertain. Looked up from germline, CDR1 is SGDLS and CDR2 is YYNGEE. The length of the CDR3 is 16 residues. V was cut by 2 bases and J by 7 bases, with 19 bases left in between. CDR3 residues: CASSVLAPSGRNEQFF. In nucleotides, the CDR3 is TGTGCCAGCAGCGTGTTAGCTCCATCCGGGCGGAATGAGCAGTTCTTC.

This chain joins TRBV7-9 and TRBJ2-7; 11 bases map to TRBD1. This CDR3 has 15 amino acids. Germline values: CDR1 SEHNR, CDR2 FQNEAQ (reference sequence). Losses at the gene ends were 7 bases for V and 3 bases for J; bases not matched to a gene: 8. The CDR3 nucleotides are TGTGCCAGCATCCCAACCGGGACAGGGGGCTACGAGCAGTACTTC. Amino acids: CASIPTGTGGYEQYF.

V and J are TRBV12-3 or TRBV12-4 and TRBJ2-7; TRBD1 matches at 7 bases. The length of the CDR3 is 13 residues. The junction had 5 bases not matched to a gene; V was cut back by 6 bases and J by 3 bases. This CDR3 reads CASSEQGFYEQYF. For the CDR3, the DNA is TGTGCCAGCAGCGAACAGGGGTTCTACGAGCAGTACTTC.

This clonotype was found many times. The chain combines TRBV7-8 with TRBJ2-5, with 7 bases identical to TRBD1. This CDR3 comprises 15 residues. J gave up 4 bases and V 6 bases, and 11 bases lay outside the gene matches. CDR1 SGHVS and CDR2 FQNEAQ come from the germline V gene. CDR3 coding DNA: TGTGCCAGCAGACGATACAGGGGATTGACAGAGACCCAGTACTTC. It translates to CASRRYRGLTETQYF.

As for this clonotype: Possible read error: a much larger clone is one base away. In this CDR3 the conserved last residue, phenylalanine or tryptophan, is missing, so a read error is likely. The V and J genes are TRBV30 and TRBJ1-6; 7 nucleotides align to TRBD1. Trimming removed 4 bases from V and 5 bases from J; junction bases left unmatched: 8. The CDR3 sequence is 15 residues long. Germline loops: CDR1 GTSNPN, CDR2 SVGIG (reference sequence). The CDR3 DNA reads as TGTGCCTGGACTGTAGTAGGGGGCAATAATTCACCCCTCCACCTT. It yields the protein CAWTVVGGNNSPLHL.

As regards this clonotype: This may be a read error, as it is one base from a much larger clone. The chain links TRBV20-1 to TRBJ2-1, with D unclear. Germline CDR1 is DFQATT and CDR2 is SNEGSKA (reference sequence). V lost 0 bases and J 6 bases, leaving 15 bases between the germline ends. The CDR3 consists of 15 residues. CDR3 sequence (DNA): TGCAGTGCTAGAGATGAGAGCGTATCTCCCAATGAGCAGTTCTTC. This sequence encodes CSARDESVSPNEQFF.

This clonotype was found a few times. CDR3 coding DNA: TGTGCCAGTAGTATAACAGGGGTGAACTATGGCTACACCTTC. Amino acid sequence: CASSITGVNYGYTF. The chain links TRBV19 to TRBJ1-2; 7 bases are a match to TRBD1. The V gene end was trimmed by 2 bases and the J gene end by 2 bases; junction bases not matched to a gene: 2. In germline, CDR1 is LNHDA, CDR2 SQIVND (reference sequence). This CDR3 has 14 amino acids.

This clonotype has at least ten counts. The J gene is TRBJ1-1, the V gene TRBV12-3 or TRBV12-4; weak D call: TRBD1 (6 bases). The CDR3 contains 15 residues. V was pared by 5 bases and J by 5 bases, with 18 bases between. The CDR3 coding sequence is TGTGCCAGCAGTACCCCACCCGGGAGGGGGACTGAAGCTTTCTTT. It codes for CASSTPPGRGTEAFF.

This clonotype came up many times. The chain carries TRBV30 and TRBJ2-7, with D perhaps TRBD1 (6 bases). Germline V lookup: CDR1 GTSNPN, CDR2 SVGIG (reference sequence). The CDR3 contains 11 residues. Trimming removed 5 bases at V and 7 bases at J, with 12 bases between. The CDR3 loop is CAWEQGREQYF. The CDR3 DNA sequence: TGTGCCTGGGAACAGGGTCGGGAGCAGTACTTC.

This clonotype was seen ten or more times. The rearrangement uses TRBV18 and TRBJ2-7; 8 positions match TRBD1. Germline-derived CDR1 and CDR2 are KGHSH and LQKENI. This CDR3 has 16 amino acids. The J segment lost 0 bases and the V segment lost 0 bases, leaving 4 bases of the junction unmatched. The CDR3: CASSPPPGQVSYEQYF. Written as DNA, the CDR3 is TGTGCCAGCTCACCACCTCCGGGACAGGTCTCCTACGAGCAGTACTTC.

At least ten counts were recorded for this clonotype. J is TRBJ1-1 and V is TRBV7-2; D not certain. CDR1 is SGHTA, CDR2 FQGNSA, per germline. Between the trimmed V and J ends, which lost 6 bases and 0 bases, there was a span of 11 bases. This CDR3 spans 14 amino acids. CDR3 amino acids: CASRFGPLNTEAFF. The CDR3 region has the DNA TGTGCCAGCAGATTTGGACCGCTGAACACTGAAGCTTTCTTT.

This clonotype was observed many times. The DNA for the CDR3 is TGTGCCAGCAGCTTGATTGAACAAGAGACCCAGTACTTC. Translated, it gives CASSLIEQETQYF. The chain carries TRBV5-6 and TRBJ2-5; unclear D gene. The germline CDR1 and CDR2 sequences are SGHDT and YYEEEE. This CDR3 comprises 13 residues. Trimming pared 1 base from V and 2 bases from J, leaving 6 bases between.

Ten or more counts support this clonotype. V is TRBV20-1 and J is TRBJ1-5; 7 positions agree with TRBD1. Unmatched junction bases numbered 8, after V lost 0 bases and J lost 6 bases. Germline V gene lookup returns CDR1 DFQATT and CDR2 SNEGSKA (reference sequence). The CDR3 is made up of 15 amino acids. The CDR3 spells CSARDRWTGRQPQHF. CDR3 coding DNA: TGCAGTGCTAGAGATCGGTGGACAGGCCGTCAGCCCCAGCATTTT.

The sample holds many counts of this clonotype. This chain links TRBV7-9 with TRBJ2-5, with a weak D call TRBD2 (5 bases). V lost 7 bases to trimming and J lost 1 base, with 13 bases between them. This CDR3 is built from 14 residues. In germline, CDR1 is SEHNR, CDR2 FQNEAQ (reference sequence). CDR3 nucleotide sequence: TGTGCCAGCACCTTGGCGGGCACCCAAGAGACCCAGTACTTC. This sequence encodes CASTLAGTQETQYF.

This clonotype showed up just a few times. The chain combines TRBV7-9 with TRBJ1-6; tentative D call: TRBD1 (6 bases). This CDR3 has 12 amino acids. The V end was cut by 5 bases, the J end by 11 bases, with 10 bases between. The germline V gene encodes CDR1 SEHNR and CDR2 FQNEAQ (reference sequence). CDR3: CASSAGVPPLHF. CDR3 bases: TGTGCCAGCAGCGCAGGGGTGCCACCCCTCCACTTT.

This clonotype was detected only a few times. This chain connects TRBV29-1 to TRBJ1-3; D might be TRBD1 (6 bases). Trimming cost V 0 bases and J 3 bases, with 9 bases left between them. Germline CDR1 and CDR2: SQVTM and ANQGSEA. The CDR3 has 14 residues. The CDR3 DNA reads as TGCAGCGTTGAAGAAAACAGGGTTGGAAACACCATATATTTT. Translated: CSVEENRVGNTIYF.

This clonotype was detected ten times or more. This chain links TRBV6-1 with TRBJ2-1; perhaps TRBD2 as D (6 bases). The CDR3 has 17 residues. Germline CDR1 MNHNS, CDR2 SASEGT. The V and J ends lost 2 bases and 3 bases respectively, with 17 bases between them. The DNA for the CDR3 is TGTGCCAGCAGTGAATTTGGGACGGGACTTCGCTACAATGAGCAGTTCTTC. As protein: CASSEFGTGLRYNEQFF.

With respect to this clonotype: No conserved phenylalanine or tryptophan ends this CDR3, so it is likely a read error. The V gene is TRBV6-5, the J gene TRBJ2-5; D uncertain. CDR3 size: 11 residues. Per the germline V gene, CDR1 is MNHEY and CDR2 is SVGAGI. Trimming left V 2 bases short and J 4 bases short, with 2 bases between. CDR3 sequence (DNA): TGTGCCAGCAGTTACGGAGAGACCCAGTACCTC. Translation: CASSYGETQYL.

V gene TRBV30 combines with J gene TRBJ2-3, with a tentative D call TRBD2 (6 bases). Trimming removed 8 bases at V and 3 bases at J, with 18 bases between. CDR1 GTSNPN and CDR2 SVGIG come from the germline V gene (reference sequence). The CDR3 is made up of 14 amino acids. Here the CDR3 DNA reads TGTGCCGGCAGCACGGCGGGGTTAACAGATACGCAGTATTTT. Its translation: CAGSTAGLTDTQYF.

This clonotype came up many times. The genes are TRBV20-1 and TRBJ2-5, with TRBD1 identical over 7 bases. Looked up from germline, CDR1 is DFQATT and CDR2 is SNEGSKA (reference sequence). The CDR3 has 11 residues. The CDR3 reads CSLIGGETQYF. The CDR3 DNA follows: TGCAGCTTAATAGGGGGCGAGACCCAGTACTTC.

This clonotype was seen ten or more times. With a much larger clone just one base away, this may be a read error. CDR3 DNA: TGTGCCAGCCAGGGGAACACTGAAGCTTTCTTT. This gives the protein CASQGNTEAFF. The chain employs TRBV11-3 and TRBJ1-1; possibly TRBD1 for D (5 bases). CDR3 length: 11 amino acids. The germline V gene has CDR1 SGHNT and CDR2 YENEEA. The V gene lost 8 bases and the J gene lost 1 base, with 5 bases spanning the gap.

This clonotype was seen a few times. This sequence may be a read error, since a much larger clone differs from it by one base. The rearrangement links TRBV12-3 or TRBV12-4 to TRBJ2-1, with TRBD2 as a possible D gene (7 bases). The CDR3 consists of 16 residues. Trimming removed 8 bases at V and 5 bases at J, with 22 bases between. The CDR3 sequence: CASGLAGARRNNEQFF. CDR3 coding DNA: TGTGCCAGCGGTCTGGCGGGGGCTCGGAGGAACAATGAGCAGTTCTTC.

This clonotype was seen at least ten times. The DNA of the CDR3 is TGTGCCAGCAGTGTCCCTAGCGGGAGAGGAGATACGCAGTATTTT. This encodes CASSVPSGRGDTQYF. The chain uses TRBV2 and TRBJ2-3, with 10 bases matching TRBD2. This CDR3 has 15 amino acids. The V gene's germline CDR1 is SNHLY and CDR2 FYNNEI. The trim removed 4 bases at V and 5 bases at J, leaving 6 bases unmatched. The full variable domain, with the rest looked up from reference TRBV2 and TRBJ2-3, is EPEVTQTPSHQVTQMGQEVILRCVPISNHLYFYWYRQILGQKVEFLVSFYNNEISEKSEIFDDQFSVERPDGSNFTLKIRSTKLEDSAMYFCASSVPSGRGDTQYFGPGTRLTVL.

This clonotype was seen once. This may stem from a read error, because a much larger clone lies one nucleotide away. V and J are TRBV20-1 and TRBJ1-6, with TRBD1 identical over 8 bases. This CDR3 is 16 amino acids long. Germline CDR1 and CDR2: DFQATT and SNEGSKA (reference sequence). CDR3: CSTRVPGQALNSPLHF. Written as DNA, the CDR3 is TGCAGTACTAGAGTCCCGGGACAGGCTCTTAATTCACCCCTCCACTTT.

The chain uses TRBV12-3 or TRBV12-4 and TRBJ1-3; D unclear. CDR3 length: 16 amino acids. With 3 bases removed from V and 0 bases from J, the gap between germline ends came to 12 bases. DNA for the CDR3: TGTGCCAGCAGTTTTTATGTCCAGAGCTCTGGAAACACCATATATTTT. This sequence encodes CASSFYVQSSGNTIYF.

This clonotype was seen at least ten times. The J gene is TRBJ2-7, the V gene TRBV6-1, with 8 bases matching TRBD1. CDR3 length equals 17 residues. Germline trimming cut 6 bases from V and 1 base from J; bases unmatched to any gene: 14. Germline V lookup: CDR1 MNHNS, CDR2 SASEGT. CDR3 region: CASSRDSGGEGSYEQYF. The CDR3 DNA sequence: TGTGCCAGCAGCCGGGACTCAGGGGGCGAAGGGTCCTACGAGCAGTACTTC.

This clonotype was seen a few times. The rearrangement joins TRBV30 to TRBJ2-5, with 9 bases lining up with TRBD1. From germline, CDR1 is GTSNPN and CDR2 SVGIG (reference sequence). J lost 1 base, V lost 4 bases, and 7 bases had no gene match. The CDR3 is 15 residues long. The CDR3 nucleotides are TGTGCCTGGACCCCGGGACAGGGTCCCCAAGAGACCCAGTACTTC. It yields the protein CAWTPGQGPQETQYF.